A single sample gave rise to the 8 T cell receptor beta chains below, sequenced in a study of T cell changes during pregnancy in multiple sclerosis. Produced via immunoSEQ multiplex PCR; TCRdb's table is partial and in-frame only. The sample has roughly 20,000 clones, around nine tenths seen once. Sequencing used CD4+ T cells from peripheral blood mononuclear cells, obtained in the first trimester of pregnancy. Receptor source: a female donor in good health, enrolled as a control in a pregnancy study.

This chain uses TRBV19 with TRBJ2-3, with 7 bases matching TRBD2. In germline, CDR1 is LNHDA, CDR2 SQIVND (reference sequence). V lost 1 base and J lost 4; bases outside the gene matches: 8. CDR3 length: 16 residues. The CDR3 spells CASSIALAPLPDTQYF. DNA for the CDR3: TGTGCCAGTAGTATAGCACTAGCGCCCTTACCAGATACGCAGTATTTT.

The gene calls are TRBV4-1 and TRBJ2-7; D may be TRBD2 (5 bases). Deletions cut 2 bases from V and 3 bases from J, with 8 bases between. This CDR3 comprises 13 residues. Germline CDR1 is MGHRA and CDR2 is YSYEKL. The CDR3 DNA follows: TGCGCCAGCAGCCAATCGGGGAGCTACGAGCAGTACTTC. Translating it yields CASSQSGSYEQYF.

The sample holds a few counts of this clone. The J gene is TRBJ1-1, the V gene TRBV12-5; D remains ambiguous. V lost 1 base, J lost 10 bases, and 7 bases lay in between. CDR3 length: 11 amino acids. Germline CDR1 and CDR2: LGHNT and FRNRAP. The CDR3 protein is CASGLGTVAFF. CDR3 in DNA: TGTGCTAGTGGTTTGGGCACAGTAGCTTTCTTT.

The chain employs TRBV29-1 and TRBJ1-1; 7 positions match TRBD1. The germline V gene encodes CDR1 SQVTM and CDR2 ANQGSEA. Trimming removed 6 bases from V and 0 bases from J; junction bases left unmatched: 4. There are 13 residues in the CDR3. The CDR3 bases are TGCAGCGTGGCCGGGACAGTGAACACTGAAGCTTTCTTT. Its translation: CSVAGTVNTEAFF.

V and J are TRBV11-2 and TRBJ2-5; TRBD2 aligns across 10 bases. Trimming removed 2 bases from V and 6 bases from J; junction bases left unmatched: 6. CDR3 length: 15 amino acids. Germline V lookup: CDR1 SGHAT, CDR2 FQNNGV. The CDR3 loop reads CASSLMGTSEQTQYF. CDR3 coding DNA: TGTGCCAGCAGCTTAATGGGGACTAGCGAACAGACCCAGTACTTC.

The gene calls are TRBV6-5 and TRBJ1-4; tentatively, D is TRBD1 (6 bases). Per germline, CDR1 MNHEY and CDR2 SVGAGI. Trimming cost V 6 bases and J 7 bases, with 18 bases left between them. The CDR3 length is 15 residues. The CDR3, as DNA: TGTGCCAGCAGCCCCCCCAGGGGTAGGGGTGAAAAACTGTTTTTT. Protein: CASSPPRGRGEKLFF.

CDR3 nucleotides: TGTGCCAGCAGCTTGACGGCTAGCGGGAGGAGGGATACGCAGTATTTT. It encodes CASSLTASGRRDTQYF. V usage is TRBV5-6 and J usage is TRBJ2-3, with 11 bases fitting TRBD2. The germline V gene has CDR1 SGHDT and CDR2 YYEEEE. This CDR3 spans 16 amino acids. V lost 1 base, J lost 6 bases, and 7 bases stayed unmatched.

The chain links TRBV18 to TRBJ1-1, with 7 bases matching TRBD1. V lost 3 bases and J lost 2; bases outside the gene matches: 3. This CDR3 is built from 14 residues. CDR1 is KGHSH, CDR2 LQKENI, per germline. Written as DNA, the CDR3 is TGTGCCAGCTCACCGGACAGGTTAAACACTGAAGCTTTCTTT. Its protein is CASSPDRLNTEAFF.